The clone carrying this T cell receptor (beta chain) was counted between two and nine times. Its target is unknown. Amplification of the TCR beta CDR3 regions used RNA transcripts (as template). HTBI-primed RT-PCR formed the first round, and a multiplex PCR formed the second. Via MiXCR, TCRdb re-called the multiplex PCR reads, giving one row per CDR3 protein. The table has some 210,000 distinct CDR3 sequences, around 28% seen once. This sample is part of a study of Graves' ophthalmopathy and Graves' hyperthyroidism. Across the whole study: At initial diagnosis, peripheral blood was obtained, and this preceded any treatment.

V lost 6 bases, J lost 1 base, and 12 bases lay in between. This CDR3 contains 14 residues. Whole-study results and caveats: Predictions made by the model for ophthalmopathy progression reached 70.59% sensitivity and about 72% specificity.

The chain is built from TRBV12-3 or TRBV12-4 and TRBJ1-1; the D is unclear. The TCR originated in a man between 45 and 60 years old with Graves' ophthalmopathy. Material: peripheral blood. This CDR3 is CASSATGRNTEAFF. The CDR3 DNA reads TGTGCCAGCAGCGCGACGGGCCGGAACACTGAAGCTTTCTTT.